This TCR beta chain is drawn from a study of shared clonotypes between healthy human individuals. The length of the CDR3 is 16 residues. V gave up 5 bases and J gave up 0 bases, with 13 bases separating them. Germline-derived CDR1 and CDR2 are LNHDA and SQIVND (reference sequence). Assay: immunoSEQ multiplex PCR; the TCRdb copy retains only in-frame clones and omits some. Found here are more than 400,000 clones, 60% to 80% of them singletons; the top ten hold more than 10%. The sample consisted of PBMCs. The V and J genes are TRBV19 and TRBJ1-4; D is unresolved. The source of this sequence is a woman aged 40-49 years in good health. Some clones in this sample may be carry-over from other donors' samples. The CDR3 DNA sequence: TGTGCCAGTAGTGAGCGGGTTGTTGCAACTAATGAAAAACTGTTTTTT. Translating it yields CASSERVVATNEKLFF.